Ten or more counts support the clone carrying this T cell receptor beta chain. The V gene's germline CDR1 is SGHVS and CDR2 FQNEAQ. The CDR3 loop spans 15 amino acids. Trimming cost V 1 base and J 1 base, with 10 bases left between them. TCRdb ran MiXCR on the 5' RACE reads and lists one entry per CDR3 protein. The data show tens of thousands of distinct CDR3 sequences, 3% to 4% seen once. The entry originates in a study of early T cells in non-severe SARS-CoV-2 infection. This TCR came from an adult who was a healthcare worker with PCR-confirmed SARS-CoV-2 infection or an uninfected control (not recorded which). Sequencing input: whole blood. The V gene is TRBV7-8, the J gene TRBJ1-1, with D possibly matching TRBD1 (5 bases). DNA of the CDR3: TGTGCCAGCAGCTTAGTCGCAGGGCCGAACACTGAAGCTTTCTTT. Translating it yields CASSLVAGPNTEAFF.